This T cell receptor beta chain is from a study of blood T cell repertoires in COVID-19 (dated by TCRdb to between 2020 and 2021). In the study overall: The collaborator samples originated in the United States, Italy and Spain and spanned the acute and convalescent phases of COVID-19. The sample metadata nearly always contained a de-identified subject ID, COVID-19 status, age in years and sex. Where HLA class I and class II types were available, the types were taken from metadata supplied by the sample provider, not from assay-based typing. Deeply sampled blood TCRbeta repertoires from subjects exposed to, actively infected with, or recovered from COVID-19 were included in the dataset. The prospective study material was composed of cDNA or gDNA derived from T cells, B-cell-depleted T cells, or PBMCs. The samples were drawn from two sources: the first 160 participants of the ongoing ImmuneRACE study, and some 1,300 subjects contributed by 6 global collaborators. The repertoires were released in a freely available public database intended as a resource for research on the immune response to SARS-CoV-2. Overall study outcomes, separate from this receptor: The amount of clinical and demographic metadata varied by source and participant and was provided uncurated.

TCRbeta CDR3 regions were amplified from genomic DNA by means of the immunoSEQ Assay, a bias-controlled multiplex PCR. The original pipeline was this. The number of nucleated cells in each sample was estimated from the amplification of reference gene primers within the assay. Sequence reads were collapsed and filtered to measure the absolute abundance of every unique TCRbeta CDR3 rearrangement. For each sample, productive Simpson clonality was calculated as the square root of Simpson's diversity index across productive rearrangements. The immuneACCESS repertoire file appears here via TCRdb, limited to in-frame rearrangements. These files lack a portion of the clones; in checked studies, under half of the deficit traces to unresolved V genes, and the cause of the others is not known. V and J calls and clone size come straight from that table; D and trimming were deduced from the DNA. The sample table lists some 290,000 clones, around 87% of them with a count of one. The top ten constitute around 0.93% of the sample.

CDR1 and CDR2 are read off the germline V gene (reference sequence) as SEHNR and FQNEAQ. From its cysteine to its phenylalanine, the CDR3 spans 15 amino acids. Only the CDR3 part of the read is kept: 45 bases, read in frame from the first base. Trimming costs V 5 bases and J 6 bases, and their ends lie 16 bases apart. Of note for this clone: The target of this receptor is not known. No base-level quality is on record; no much larger clone is a single base apart.

One collaborating source in Seattle enrolled patients during active infection and followed them longitudinally through the course of disease. Each collaborating institution followed its own protocols to collect whole blood in K2EDTA tubes. Collaborator samples were shipped for TCRbeta analysis as frozen whole blood, isolated PBMCs, or DNA extracted from either sample type. Sequenced material: peripheral blood. This receptor chain uses TRBV7-9 and TRBJ1-4, with a tentative D gene TRBD1 over 6 matching bases. The receptor's source is a woman aged 40 to 50 with COVID-19, enrolled during active disease. The nucleotide sequence is given as TGTGCCAGCAGCCAATCACAGGGTTGGGATGAAAAACTGTTTTTT. Its product reads: CASSQSQGWDEKLFF. Full variable domain (CDR3 extended with the reference TRBV7-9 and TRBJ1-4 proteins): DTGVSQNPRHKITKRGQNVTFRCDPISEHNRLYWYRQTLGQGPEFLTYFQNEAQLEKSRLLSDRFSAERPKGSFSTLEIQRTEQGDSAMYLCASSQSQGWDEKLFFGSGTQLSVL.